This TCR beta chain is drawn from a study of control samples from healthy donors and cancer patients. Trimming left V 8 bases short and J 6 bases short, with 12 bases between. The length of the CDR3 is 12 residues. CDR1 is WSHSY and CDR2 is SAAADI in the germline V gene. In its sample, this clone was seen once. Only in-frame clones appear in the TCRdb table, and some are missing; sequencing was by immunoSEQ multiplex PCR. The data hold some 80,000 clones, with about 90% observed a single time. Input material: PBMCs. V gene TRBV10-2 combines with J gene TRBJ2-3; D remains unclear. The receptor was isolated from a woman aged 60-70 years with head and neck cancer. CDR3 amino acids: CASLKGADTQYF. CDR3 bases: TGCGCCAGCCTAAAGGGCGCGGATACGCAGTATTTT.